This T cell receptor beta chain was recovered during a study of T cells in Graves' hyperthyroidism and ophthalmopathy. There are many counts of this clonotype. Its antigen is unknown. Per germline, CDR1 KGHDR and CDR2 SFDVKD. This CDR3 has 15 residues. V was cut by 4 bases and J by 3 bases, with 14 bases left in between. Sample collection date corresponds to first hyperthyroidism diagnosis, prior to any ophthalmopathy symptoms. Using around 10 ml of fresh peripheral blood, PBMCs were prepared. Amplified TCR beta CDR3 regions came from RNA transcripts. With the HTBI primer set, the TCR CDR3 went through a first round of RT-PCR. TCRdb called the multiplex PCR reads again in MiXCR, with one record for every CDR3 protein. The repertoire consists of around 260,000 distinct CDR3 sequences, with 25% occurring once and the leading ten covering roughly a quarter. Whole-study findings and limits: Peripheral blood also featured most of the thyroid clonotypes expanded above 0.001. Ophthalmopathy, as predicted by the model, came a median about six months after the prediction.

The sequencing input was blood. The V gene is TRBV24-1, the J gene TRBJ2-5; D may be TRBD1 (6 bases). The TCR comes from a man aged 40-50 years with Graves' hyperthyroidism that later progressed to Graves' ophthalmopathy. CDR3 loop: CATSDTGQNKETQYF. CDR3 nucleotide sequence: TGTGCCACCAGTGACACTGGACAGAATAAAGAGACCCAGTACTTC.